A single sample gave rise to the 17 T cell receptor beta chains below, sequenced in a study of blood T cell repertoires in COVID-19. Repertoires were generated with immunoSEQ multiplex PCR, while TCRdb's copy carries only in-frame clones and drops some. The sample holds about 260,000 clones, 75% to 90% seen once. What was sequenced was PBMCs or T cells enriched from blood (not recorded which). These TCRs come from a woman aged 40 to 50 who had been exposed to COVID-19.

This chain links TRBV19 with TRBJ1-1; D gene ambiguous. CDR3 size: 15 residues. Germline lookup yields CDR1 LNHDA and CDR2 SQIVND (reference sequence). Trimming shortened V by 0 bases and J by 6 bases, and 14 bases separated the two germline ends. CDR3 sequence reads: CASSIEEGRVAEAFF. CDR3 nucleotides: TGTGCCAGTAGTATAGAGGAGGGTAGGGTGGCTGAAGCTTTCTTT.

The V and J genes are TRBV3-1 (or the pseudogene TRBV3-2) and TRBJ2-3, with D unclear. CDR1 is LGHDT, CDR2 YNNKEL, per germline (reference sequence). The CDR3 runs to 14 residues. V was trimmed by 1 base and J by 8 bases, leaving 13 bases between them. The CDR3 nucleotides read TGTGCCAGCAGCCAAGTATCTACAGAGCTTACGCAGTATTTT. This translates into CASSQVSTELTQYF.

V usage is TRBV19 and J usage is TRBJ2-4; no reliable D call. CDR1 and CDR2 (germline): LNHDA, SQIVND (reference sequence). V was pared by 8 bases and J by 1 base, with 9 bases between. This CDR3 is built from 13 residues. In DNA, the CDR3 is TGTGCCAGTTTAGATCGGGCCAAAAACATTCAGTACTTC. Encoded protein: CASLDRAKNIQYF.

The chain recombines TRBV2 with TRBJ2-2; tentatively, D is TRBD2 (5 bases). Germline loops: CDR1 SNHLY, CDR2 FYNNEI. CDR3 length: 16 residues. With 4 bases removed from V and 3 bases from J, the gap between germline ends came to 15 bases. This CDR3 is CASSVIPPEDTGELFF. CDR3 in DNA: TGTGCCAGCAGTGTTATCCCACCGGAGGACACCGGGGAGCTGTTTTTT. Drawing the rest from reference TRBV2 and TRBJ2-2, the complete variable domain is EPEVTQTPSHQVTQMGQEVILRCVPISNHLYFYWYRQILGQKVEFLVSFYNNEISEKSEIFDDQFSVERPDGSNFTLKIRSTKLEDSAMYFCASSVIPPEDTGELFFGEGSRLTVL.

The chain has TRBV3-1 (or the pseudogene TRBV3-2) and TRBJ1-2, with TRBD1 matching 7 bases. Germline lookup yields CDR1 LGHDT and CDR2 YNNKEL (reference sequence). The V gene end was trimmed by 0 bases and the J gene end by 7 bases; junction bases not matched to a gene: 8. The CDR3 has 15 residues. CDR3 nucleotide sequence: TGTGCCAGCAGCCAAGAGGGACAGCCGGGTCTTGGCTACACCTTC. It yields the protein CASSQEGQPGLGYTF.

Only one count was recorded for this clone. The CDR3 DNA follows: TGTGCCGGGAAAGACAGGCGGTCCGGGGAGCTGTTTTTT. This translates into CAGKDRRSGELFF. V and J are TRBV19 and TRBJ2-2, with D possibly matching TRBD1 (6 bases). Germline V gene data show CDR1 as LNHDA and CDR2 as SQIVND (reference sequence). This CDR3 has 13 residues. V gave up 11 bases and J gave up 6 bases, with 16 bases separating them.

The V and J genes are TRBV15 and TRBJ2-7; 12 bases are shared with TRBD1. Germline V gene sequence: CDR1 LNHNV, CDR2 YYDKDF (reference sequence). The length of the CDR3 is 14 residues. Trimming cost V 5 bases and J 7 bases; bases outside gene matches: 6. The CDR3 nucleotides are TGTGCCACCAGCGGGGGACAGGGGGCGAGTGAGCAGTACTTC. Its translation is CATSGGQGASEQYF.

V and J are TRBV2 and TRBJ2-3; D uncertain. Per the germline V gene, CDR1 is SNHLY and CDR2 is FYNNEI. This CDR3 is built from 15 residues. Trimming took off 5 bases at V and 3 bases at J, with 15 bases between the two ends. CDR3 sequence reads: CASSKLSWRTDTQYF. The CDR3 nucleotides are TGTGCCAGCAGTAAGCTATCTTGGAGAACAGATACGCAGTATTTT. The full variable domain, rest sourced from reference TRBV2 and TRBJ2-3, is EPEVTQTPSHQVTQMGQEVILRCVPISNHLYFYWYRQILGQKVEFLVSFYNNEISEKSEIFDDQFSVERPDGSNFTLKIRSTKLEDSAMYFCASSKLSWRTDTQYFGPGTRLTVL.

A single count supports this clone. The chain employs TRBV4-3 and TRBJ2-7; D is ambiguous. Germline assignment: CDR1 LGHNA and CDR2 YSLEER. Deletions cut 0 bases from V and 2 bases from J, with 5 bases between. This CDR3 contains 13 residues. The CDR3 here is CASSQEAPYEQYF. Here the CDR3 DNA reads TGCGCCAGCAGCCAAGAAGCCCCCTACGAGCAGTACTTC.

The chain joins TRBV2 to TRBJ2-3, with D possibly being TRBD2 (5 bases). V was trimmed by 8 bases and J by 0 bases, leaving 18 bases between them. The germline gives CDR1 SNHLY, CDR2 FYNNEI. This CDR3 comprises 16 residues. CDR3 region: CASVRARLSSTDTQYF. CDR3 nucleotide sequence: TGTGCCAGCGTGAGGGCCCGACTCTCTAGCACAGATACGCAGTATTTT.

V gene TRBV11-3 combines with J gene TRBJ2-1; 14 bases fit TRBD2. CDR3 size: 17 residues. Germline assignment: CDR1 SGHNT and CDR2 YENEEA. The junction had 9 bases not matched to a gene; V was cut back by 5 bases and J by 6 bases. CDR3 sequence: CASSPRLAGGPPNEQFF. DNA of the CDR3: TGTGCCAGCAGCCCAAGACTAGCGGGAGGGCCCCCCAATGAGCAGTTCTTC.

The genes are TRBV19 and TRBJ2-1; unclear D gene. CDR1 and CDR2 (germline): LNHDA, SQIVND (reference sequence). Trimming removed 5 bases at V and 7 bases at J, with 6 bases between. CDR3 size: 11 residues. The CDR3, as DNA: TGTGCCAGTAGTTTACGGAATGAGCAGTTCTTC. Translated, it gives CASSLRNEQFF.

The CDR3 nucleotides are TGCAGTGCTAGTCCCCTGGACAGGAACTACAATGAGCAGTTCTTC. This encodes CSASPLDRNYNEQFF. The chain uses TRBV20-1 and TRBJ2-1, with 7 bases aligning to TRBD1. Germline-derived CDR1 and CDR2 are DFQATT and SNEGSKA (reference sequence). The CDR3 is 15 residues long. V was pared by 3 bases and J by 3 bases, with 8 bases of the junction left unmatched.

This clone was observed once. The CDR3 nucleotides are TGTGCCAGCAGCCAAGAAGAGGGCAAGACAACATTGGGGACCCAGTACTTC. Its translation is CASSQEEGKTTLGTQYF. The J gene is TRBJ2-5, the V gene TRBV3-1 (or the pseudogene TRBV3-2); tentative D call: TRBD2 (5 bases). The CDR3 runs to 17 residues. The ends were cut back, 0 bases at V and 7 bases at J, with 21 bases in the middle. Germline loops: CDR1 LGHDT, CDR2 YNNKEL (reference sequence).

The V gene is TRBV7-9, the J gene TRBJ1-4; no clear D gene. V was trimmed by 1 base and J by 0 bases, leaving 15 bases between them. There are 18 residues in the CDR3. CDR1 and CDR2 (germline): SEHNR, FQNEAQ (reference sequence). The CDR3 DNA reads as TGTGCCAGCAGCTTAGTTCCGGGAGGAACTGCAACTAATGAAAAACTGTTTTTT. It codes for CASSLVPGGTATNEKLFF.

J is TRBJ2-7 and V is TRBV18, with a weak D call TRBD1 (7 bases). Germline CDR1 KGHSH, CDR2 LQKENI. Trimming stripped 3 bases from V and 3 bases from J, with 15 bases between. The length of the CDR3 is 15 residues. CDR3 nucleotide sequence: TGTGCCAGCTCACCGACTCAGGGGGGTCTCTACGAGCAGTACTTC. Its translation is CASSPTQGGLYEQYF.

The chain uses TRBV4-2 and TRBJ2-1; TRBD2 matches at 7 bases. V lost 4 bases to trimming and J lost 7 bases; unmatched junction nucleotides: 10. The CDR3 totals 15 residues. The germline V gene has CDR1 LGHNA and CDR2 YNFKEQ. CDR3 protein: CASSPPGGSWNEQFF. The CDR3 bases are TGTGCCAGCAGCCCCCCTGGCGGGAGTTGGAATGAGCAGTTCTTC.